What follows are 18 T cell receptor beta chains derived from one specimen sequenced in a study of human T cells and chemical hapten exposure (dated by TCRdb to about 2021). The library was made by RACE. The reads were generated on a NextSeq 500. TCRdb reprocessed the public reads (quality trimming at Q25 with fastp, clone calling with MiXCR) and kept in-frame beta chains. Rows with one shared CDR3 protein collapse into an entry with the most common genes and DNA. This sample gives approximately 350,000 distinct CDR3 sequences in total; more than 5% of them show up just once. Jointly, the top ten make up about 5% of the sample. This specimen's time point label, per the study, means: patch test 2, 6 weeks after DPC sensitization. The treatment or condition label for this specimen denotes: therapeutic diphenylcyclopropenone sensitization with weekly scalp DPC. Sample: whole blood, taken in connection with sensitization to the hapten diphenylcyclopropenone (DPC). The origin of the receptors is a woman in her late teens or twenties with alopecia areata. Some clones in this sample may be carry-over from other donors' samples.

This clonotype was observed many times. J is TRBJ2-3 and V is TRBV28, with D maybe TRBD2 (6 bases). The CDR3 sequence is 14 residues long. The germline CDR1 and CDR2 sequences are MDHEN and SYDVKM. V lost 6 bases and J 3 bases, leaving 13 bases between the germline ends. The CDR3 loop is CASRAPGETDTQYF. The DNA of the CDR3 is TGTGCCAGCAGGGCTCCGGGGGAGACAGATACGCAGTATTTT. Based on the CDR3 plus reference TRBV28 and TRBJ2-3, the full variable domain is DVKVTQSSRYLVKRTGEKVFLECVQDMDHENMFWYRQDPGLGLRLIYFSYDVKMKEKGDIPEGYSVSREKKERFSLILESASTNQTSMYLCASRAPGETDTQYFGPGTRLTVL.

This rearrangement joins TRBV4-3 to TRBJ2-7; no firm D call. The CDR3 sequence is 17 residues long. CDR1 and CDR2 from the germline V gene are LGHNA and YSLEER. V lost 0 bases and J 3 bases, leaving 18 bases between the germline ends. The DNA for the CDR3 is TGCGCCAGCAGCCAAGAGGTCCACAGTGAGAACTACTACGAGCAGTACTTC. Protein: CASSQEVHSENYYEQYF.

This clonotype was detected ten times or more. The chain couples TRBV11-2 to TRBJ1-5; D is unclear. The germline CDR1 and CDR2 sequences are SGHAT and FQNNGV. The CDR3 totals 15 residues. The V end lost 5 bases, the J end lost 3 bases, and 14 bases lay between the germline ends. Here the CDR3 DNA reads TGTGCCAGCAGCCCAAACCCATACCACAATCAGCCCCAGCATTTT. This sequence encodes CASSPNPYHNQPQHF.

Remarks on this clonotype: Just one base apart from a much larger clone, this may be a read error. The chain has TRBV3-1 and TRBJ1-6, with D perhaps TRBD1 (5 bases). Germline loops: CDR1 LGHDT, CDR2 YNNKEL (reference sequence). This CDR3 region has 15 residues. V lost 0 bases and J 8 bases, leaving 11 bases between the germline ends. CDR3 sequence: CASSQEGRDYSPLHF. As DNA, the CDR3 is TGTGCCAGCAGCCAAGAGGGACGGGATTATTCACCCCTCCACTTT.

The V and J genes are TRBV20-1 and TRBJ1-1; 7 nucleotides align to TRBD1. CDR3 length: 12 residues. The germline CDR1 and CDR2 sequences are DFQATT and SNEGSKA (reference sequence). With V trimmed by 7 bases and J by 6 bases, 8 bases remained unmatched. CDR3 sequence (DNA): TGCAGTGTTCCCGGGACAGCCGCTGAAGCTTTCTTT. As protein: CSVPGTAAEAFF.

This clonotype has only a few counts. The chain uses TRBV27 and TRBJ1-1, with 8 bases that match TRBD1. The CDR3 has 15 residues. Losses at the gene ends were 4 bases for V and 10 bases for J; bases not matched to a gene: 14. Germline V gives CDR1 MNHEY, CDR2 SMNVEV (reference sequence). CDR3 region: CASSSKQGAVYTAFF. For the CDR3, the DNA is TGTGCCAGCAGTTCAAAGCAGGGGGCGGTTTATACAGCTTTCTTT.

The rearrangement uses TRBV5-1 and TRBJ2-5, with 7 bases aligning to TRBD2. The V gene end was trimmed by 3 bases and the J gene end by 1 base; junction bases not matched to a gene: 6. The CDR3 runs 15 residues. From germline, CDR1 is SGHRS and CDR2 YFSETQ. The CDR3 sequence: CASSSQTSAQETQYF. For the CDR3, the DNA is TGCGCCAGCAGCTCCCAAACTAGCGCCCAAGAGACCCAGTACTTC.

The rearrangement uses TRBV20-1 and TRBJ1-3, with unresolved D. V was cut by 0 bases and J by 0 bases, with 12 bases left in between. Germline values: CDR1 DFQATT, CDR2 SNEGSKA (reference sequence). The CDR3 has 16 amino acids. The CDR3: CSAREWSRSSGNTIYF. DNA for the CDR3: TGCAGTGCTAGAGAATGGTCGCGAAGCTCTGGAAACACCATATATTTT.

This clonotype was recorded a few times. The V gene is TRBV6-4, the J gene TRBJ2-1, with D perhaps TRBD1 or TRBD2 (5 bases each). Germline CDR1 MRHNA, CDR2 SNTAGT. With 5 bases removed from V and 2 bases from J, the gap between germline ends came to 16 bases. This CDR3 region has 16 residues. CDR3 sequence: CASSPIGTAPYNEQFF. CDR3 in DNA: TGTGCCAGCAGTCCTATTGGGACCGCTCCCTACAATGAGCAGTTCTTC.

This clonotype was seen repeatedly, ten times or more. This chain connects TRBV12-3 or TRBV12-4 to TRBJ1-3; 10 nucleotides line up with TRBD1. The CDR3 runs 16 residues. V dropped 5 bases and J dropped 3; count of bases not matched to a gene: 7. CDR3 loop: CASSPDRGRVGNTIYF. CDR3 in DNA: TGTGCCAGCAGTCCCGACAGGGGGCGCGTTGGAAACACCATATATTTT.

The genes are TRBV18 and TRBJ1-2; 8 bases agree with TRBD1. The CDR3 totals 16 residues. Germline loops: CDR1 KGHSH, CDR2 LQKENI. Trimming removed 0 bases from V and 3 bases from J; junction bases left unmatched: 6. CDR3 sequence: CASSPPDRAWDYGYTF. The CDR3 DNA reads TGTGCCAGCTCACCACCGGACAGGGCGTGGGACTATGGCTACACCTTC.

The chain has TRBV7-2 and TRBJ2-3; 10 bases line up with TRBD2. The CDR3 runs 17 residues. V gave up 0 bases and J gave up 8 bases; unmatched junction bases: 11. Germline CDR1 SGHTA, CDR2 FQGNSA. CDR3 in amino acids: CASSLAPPSGGVGTQYF. The CDR3 DNA sequence: TGTGCCAGCAGCTTAGCGCCACCTAGCGGGGGCGTCGGTACGCAGTATTTT. Based on the CDR3 plus reference TRBV7-2 and TRBJ2-3, the full variable domain is GAGVSQSPSNKVTEKGKDVELRCDPISGHTALYWYRQSLGQGLEFLIYFQGNSAPDKSGLPSDRFSAERTGGSVSTLTIQRTQQEDSAVYLCASSLAPPSGGVGTQYFGPGTRLTVL.

This clonotype was seen many times. The chain joins TRBV29-1 to TRBJ1-1, with a weak D call TRBD1 (6 bases). V was cut by 6 bases and J by 1 base, with 12 bases left in between. Germline-derived CDR1 and CDR2 are SQVTM and ANQGSEA. The length of the CDR3 is 13 residues. CDR3 sequence: CSVAGTPNTEAFF. The DNA of the CDR3 is TGCAGCGTAGCCGGGACACCGAACACTGAAGCTTTCTTT.

This clonotype has ten or more counts. The V gene is TRBV6-5, the J gene TRBJ1-2, with D perhaps TRBD1 (6 bases). The V gene's germline CDR1 is MNHEY and CDR2 SVGAGI. This CDR3 contains 11 residues. Trimming pared 7 bases from V and 6 bases from J, leaving 9 bases between. The CDR3 bases are TGTGCCAGCAAAACAGGGAATGGCTACACCTTC. It encodes CASKTGNGYTF.

This clonotype was recorded at least ten times. The chain is built from TRBV7-2 and TRBJ1-2; 8 positions match TRBD1. With 0 bases clipped from V and 6 bases from J, the junction kept 9 bases outside the gene matches. This CDR3 contains 16 residues. The V gene's germline CDR1 is SGHTA and CDR2 FQGNSA. The CDR3 reads CASSLAYRTGLNGYTF. The CDR3 DNA reads TGTGCCAGCAGCTTAGCGTATCGGACAGGGTTGAATGGCTACACCTTC.

This CDR3 is CSVADGGNQPQHF. CDR3 DNA: TGCAGCGTCGCGGACGGCGGGAATCAGCCCCAGCATTTT. The chain has TRBV29-1 and TRBJ1-5; D unclear. The germline CDR1 and CDR2 sequences are SQVTM and ANQGSEA. The CDR3 contains 13 residues. V lost 6 bases, J lost 4 bases, and 13 bases lay in between.

This clonotype was found many times. The V call is TRBV29-1, the J call TRBJ1-2; no firm D call. Trimming cost V 4 bases and J 7 bases, with 19 bases left between them. CDR1 and CDR2 from the germline V gene are SQVTM and ANQGSEA. The CDR3 runs 14 residues. Here the CDR3 reads CSVGLGSTTTGYTF. In DNA form, the CDR3 reads TGCAGCGTTGGGTTAGGCTCGACCACTACTGGCTACACCTTC. Together with reference TRBV29-1 and TRBJ1-2, the CDR3 gives the full variable domain: SAVISQKPSRDICQRGTSLTIQCQVDSQVTMMFWYRQQPGQSLTLIATANQGSEATYESGFVIDKFPISRPNLTFSTLTVSNMSPEDSSIYLCSVGLGSTTTGYTFGSGTRLTVV.

This clonotype was observed a handful of times. V gene TRBV5-6 combines with J gene TRBJ2-3; 10 nucleotides match TRBD2. V lost 2 bases and J lost 4; bases outside the gene matches: 13. In germline, CDR1 is SGHDT, CDR2 YYEEEE. The CDR3 contains 18 residues. CDR3 protein: CASSFRISGGATPDTQYF. The CDR3 DNA sequence: TGTGCCAGCAGCTTCCGGATCAGCGGGGGGGCGACCCCAGATACGCAGTATTTT.